The sequence of this TCR beta chain was determined in a study of human T cells and chemical hapten exposure. On the study more broadly: 2% DPC applied to a 2 cm by 2 cm arm area sensitized donors. Patients had diphenylcyclopropenone applied to the scalp weekly throughout the approximately 25-week study. Small discrepancies in pooled library volume mainly accounted for the varying TCR yields per sample.

Time point denoted: patch test 3, about 24 weeks after DPC sensitization. The treatment denotes: therapeutic diphenylcyclopropenone sensitization with weekly scalp DPC. The V gene lost 5 bases and the J gene lost 12 bases, with 17 bases spanning the gap. Germline CDR1 and CDR2: SGHTA and FQGTGA. The CDR3 is 13 amino acids. This clonotype turned up a few times. MiXCR, run by TCRdb on the RACE reads, gives a single entry per CDR3 protein. The repertoire holds about 170,000 distinct CDR3 sequences, with 25% to 35% as singletons. The rearrangement links TRBV7-3 to TRBJ2-1; D might be TRBD2 (7 bases). The sequence was obtained from a woman between 18 and 29 years old with alopecia areata. Some clones in this sample may be carry-over from other donors' samples. Specimen: whole blood, collected in connection with sensitization to the hapten diphenylcyclopropenone (DPC). CDR3 sequence reads: CASSPINRGAQFF. CDR3 DNA: TGTGCCAGCAGCCCAATAAATCGGGGGGCGCAGTTCTTC.